This TCR beta chain derives from a study of T cell repertoires in cytomegalovirus infection. MiXCR was run by TCRdb on the reads, yielding one entry per CDR3 protein. This repertoire shows a few hundred thousand distinct CDR3 sequences, 8% to 10% found once; its top ten account for roughly 4.5%. V gave up 3 bases and J gave up 0 bases, with 9 bases separating them. CDR3 length: 15 residues. From germline, CDR1 is MDHEN and CDR2 SYDVKM. This receptor was obtained from a human donor in good health (CMV status not recorded). Some clones in this sample may be carry-over from other donors' samples. Material for sequencing was PBMCs. V and J are TRBV28 and TRBJ1-5; D is uncertain. The CDR3 here is CASSLVNPSNQPQHF. CDR3 DNA: TGTGCCAGCAGTTTGGTAAACCCTAGCAATCAGCCCCAGCATTTT.